The present T cell receptor beta chain was sequenced within a study of blood T cell repertoires in COVID-19. Study-level information: COVID-19 samples, acute and convalescent, were from the United States, Italy and Spain. The analysed material was cDNA or gDNA that came from T cells, B-cell-depleted T cells, or PBMCs.

Per the original methods: Reference gene primers were amplified, and this amplification served to estimate nucleated cell counts. Method: immunoSEQ multiplex PCR; TCRdb's copy keeps in-frame clones and lacks some. V and J calls and clone size come straight from that table; D and trimming were deduced from the DNA. The sample shows about 98,000 clones, around 90% of them seen only once. From germline, CDR1 is GTSNPN and CDR2 SVGIG (reference sequence). The ends were cut back, 3 bases at V and 8 bases at J, with 11 bases in the middle. The CDR3 covers 12 residues. The sequence was obtained from a man aged 50-60 years with active or convalescent COVID-19. This rearrangement joins TRBV30 to TRBJ2-1; D is ambiguous. Source material: peripheral blood. CDR3 sequence reads: CAWSLTRYEQFF. The CDR3, as DNA: TGTGCCTGGAGCCTTACGAGGTATGAGCAGTTCTTC.